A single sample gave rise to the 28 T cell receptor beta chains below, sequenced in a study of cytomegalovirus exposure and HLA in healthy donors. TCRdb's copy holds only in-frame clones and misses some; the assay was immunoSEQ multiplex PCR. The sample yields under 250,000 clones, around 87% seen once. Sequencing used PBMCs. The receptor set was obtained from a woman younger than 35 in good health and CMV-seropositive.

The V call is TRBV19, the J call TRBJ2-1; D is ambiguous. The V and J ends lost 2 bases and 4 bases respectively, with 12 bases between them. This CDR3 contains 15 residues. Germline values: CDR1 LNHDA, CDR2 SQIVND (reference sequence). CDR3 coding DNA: TGTGCCAGTAGTATAACGGGTTCGCTGTACAATGAGCAGTTCTTC. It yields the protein CASSITGSLYNEQFF.

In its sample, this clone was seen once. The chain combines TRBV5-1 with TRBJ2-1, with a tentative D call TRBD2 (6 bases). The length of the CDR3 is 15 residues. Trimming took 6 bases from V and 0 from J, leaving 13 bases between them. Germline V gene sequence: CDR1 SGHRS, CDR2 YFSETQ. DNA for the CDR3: TGCGCCAGCACATTCCAAGCGGGCTCCTACAATGAGCAGTTCTTC. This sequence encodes CASTFQAGSYNEQFF.

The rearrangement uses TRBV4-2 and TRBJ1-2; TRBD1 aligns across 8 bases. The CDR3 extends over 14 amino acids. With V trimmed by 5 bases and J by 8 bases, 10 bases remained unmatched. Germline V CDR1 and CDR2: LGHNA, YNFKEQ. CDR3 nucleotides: TGTGCCAGCAGCAACTCCCGGACAGGGCGCGGCTACACCTTC. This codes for CASSNSRTGRGYTF.

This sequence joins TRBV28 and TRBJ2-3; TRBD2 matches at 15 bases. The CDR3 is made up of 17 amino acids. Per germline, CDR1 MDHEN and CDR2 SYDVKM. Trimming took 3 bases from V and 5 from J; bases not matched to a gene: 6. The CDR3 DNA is TGTGCCAGCAGTTTTTGGACTAGCGGGAGGGTCGGAGATACGCAGTATTTT. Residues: CASSFWTSGRVGDTQYF.

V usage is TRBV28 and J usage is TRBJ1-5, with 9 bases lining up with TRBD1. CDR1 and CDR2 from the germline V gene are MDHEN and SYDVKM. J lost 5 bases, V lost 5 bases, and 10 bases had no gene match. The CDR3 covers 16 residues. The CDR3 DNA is TGTGCCAGCAGTACCACCGGGACAGGGTTCGATCAGCCCCAGCATTTT. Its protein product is CASSTTGTGFDQPQHF. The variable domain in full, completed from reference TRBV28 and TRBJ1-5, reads DVKVTQSSRYLVKRTGEKVFLECVQDMDHENMFWYRQDPGLGLRLIYFSYDVKMKEKGDIPEGYSVSREKKERFSLILESASTNQTSMYLCASSTTGTGFDQPQHFGDGTRLSIL.

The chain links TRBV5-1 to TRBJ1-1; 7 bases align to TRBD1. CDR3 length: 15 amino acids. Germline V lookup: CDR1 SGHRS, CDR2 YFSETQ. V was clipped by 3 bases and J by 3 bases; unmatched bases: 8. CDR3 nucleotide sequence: TGCGCCAGCAGCTGGAGACAGGGTGGAGACACTGAAGCTTTCTTT. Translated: CASSWRQGGDTEAFF.

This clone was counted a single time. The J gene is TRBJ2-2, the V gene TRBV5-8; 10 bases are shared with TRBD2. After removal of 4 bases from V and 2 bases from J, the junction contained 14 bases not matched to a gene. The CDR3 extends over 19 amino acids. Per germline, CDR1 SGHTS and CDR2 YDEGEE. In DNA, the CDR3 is TGTGCCAGCAGCGAGCGGGAGGGCCTACGAAAACTAAACACCGGGGAGCTGTTTTTT. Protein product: CASSEREGLRKLNTGELFF.

The CDR3 DNA reads TGTGCCAGTAGTATGGCACAGGGGGCCGGGGAGACCCAGTACTTC. Translated: CASSMAQGAGETQYF. The rearrangement joins TRBV19 to TRBJ2-5, with 9 bases aligning to TRBD1. Per the germline V gene, CDR1 is LNHDA and CDR2 is SQIVND (reference sequence). J lost 5 bases, V lost 3 bases, and 7 bases had no gene match. The CDR3 covers 15 residues. Looking up the rest from reference TRBV19 and TRBJ2-5 gives the full variable domain: DGGITQSPKYLFRKEGQNVTLSCEQNLNHDAMYWYRQDPGQGLRLIYYSQIVNDFQKGDIAEGYSVSREKKESFPLTVTSAQKNPTAFYLCASSMAQGAGETQYFGPGTRLLVL.

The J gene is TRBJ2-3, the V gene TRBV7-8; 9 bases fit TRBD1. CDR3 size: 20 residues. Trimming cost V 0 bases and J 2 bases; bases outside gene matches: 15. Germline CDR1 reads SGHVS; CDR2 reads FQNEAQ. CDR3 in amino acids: CASSLAHRTVTGGATDTQYF. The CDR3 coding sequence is TGTGCCAGCAGCTTAGCCCACCGGACCGTAACAGGGGGCGCCACAGATACGCAGTATTTT.

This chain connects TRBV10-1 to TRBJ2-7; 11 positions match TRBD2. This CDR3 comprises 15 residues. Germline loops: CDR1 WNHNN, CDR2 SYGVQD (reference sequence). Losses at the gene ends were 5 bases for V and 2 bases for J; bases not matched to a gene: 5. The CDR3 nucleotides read TGCGCCAGCAGTCAACTAGCGGGGGCCGCCTACGAGCAGTACTTC. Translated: CASSQLAGAAYEQYF.

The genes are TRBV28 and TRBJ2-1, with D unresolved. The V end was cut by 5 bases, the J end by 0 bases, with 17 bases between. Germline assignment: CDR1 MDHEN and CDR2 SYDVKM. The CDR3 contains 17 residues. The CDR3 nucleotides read TGTGCCAGCAGTCGGCCCCAAGCGAGGAGCTCCTACAATGAGCAGTTCTTC. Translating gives CASSRPQARSSYNEQFF.

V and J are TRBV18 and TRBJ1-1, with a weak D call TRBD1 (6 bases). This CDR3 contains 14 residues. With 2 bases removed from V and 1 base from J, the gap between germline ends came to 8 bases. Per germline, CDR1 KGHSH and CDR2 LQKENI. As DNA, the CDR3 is TGTGCCAGCTCACCAGGGACAAAGAACACTGAAGCTTTCTTT. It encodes CASSPGTKNTEAFF.

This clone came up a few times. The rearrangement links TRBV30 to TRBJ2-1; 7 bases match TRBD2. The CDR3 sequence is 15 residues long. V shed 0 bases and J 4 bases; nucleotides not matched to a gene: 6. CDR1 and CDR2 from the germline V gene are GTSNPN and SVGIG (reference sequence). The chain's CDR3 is CAWSVDWGGYNEQFF. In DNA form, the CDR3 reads TGTGCCTGGAGTGTAGACTGGGGAGGGTACAATGAGCAGTTCTTC.

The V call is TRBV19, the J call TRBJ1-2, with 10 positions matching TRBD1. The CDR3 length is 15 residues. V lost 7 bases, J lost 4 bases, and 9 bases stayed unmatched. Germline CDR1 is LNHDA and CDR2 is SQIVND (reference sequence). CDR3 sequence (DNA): TGTGCCAGTACCCCGACAGGGGGCATGGGCTATGGCTACACCTTC. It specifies CASTPTGGMGYGYTF.

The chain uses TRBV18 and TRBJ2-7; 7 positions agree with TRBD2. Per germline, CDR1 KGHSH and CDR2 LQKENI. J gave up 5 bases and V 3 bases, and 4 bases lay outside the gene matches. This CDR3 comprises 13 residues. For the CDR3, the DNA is TGTGCCAGCTCACCTCTGGCGGGGGACGAGCAGTACTTC. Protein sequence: CASSPLAGDEQYF.

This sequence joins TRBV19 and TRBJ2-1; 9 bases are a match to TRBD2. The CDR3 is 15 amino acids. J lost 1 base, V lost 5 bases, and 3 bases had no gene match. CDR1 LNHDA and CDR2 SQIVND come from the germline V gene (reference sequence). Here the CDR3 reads CASSATSGSYNEQFF. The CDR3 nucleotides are TGTGCCAGTAGTGCAACTAGCGGGTCCTACAATGAGCAGTTCTTC.

CDR3 coding DNA: TGCACCAGCAGCCAAATTTCGGGACTACCCTACGAGCAGTACTTC. Its protein product is CTSSQISGLPYEQYF. The rearrangement joins TRBV1 to TRBJ2-7; the table calls TRBD2, which could not be checked here. TRBV1 is assigned pseudogene status. The CDR3 extends over 15 amino acids.

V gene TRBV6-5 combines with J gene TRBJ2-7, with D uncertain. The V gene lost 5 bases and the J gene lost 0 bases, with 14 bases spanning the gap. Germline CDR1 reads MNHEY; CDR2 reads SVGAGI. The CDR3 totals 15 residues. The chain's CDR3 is CASSRASPISYEQYF. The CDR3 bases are TGTGCCAGCAGTCGTGCCTCGCCTATCTCCTACGAGCAGTACTTC.

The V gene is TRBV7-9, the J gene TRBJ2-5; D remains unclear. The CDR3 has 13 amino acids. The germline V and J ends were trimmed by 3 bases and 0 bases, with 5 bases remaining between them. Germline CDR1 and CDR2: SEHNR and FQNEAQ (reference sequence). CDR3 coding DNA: TGTGCCAGCAGCTTTGAGGACCAAGAGACCCAGTACTTC. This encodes CASSFEDQETQYF.

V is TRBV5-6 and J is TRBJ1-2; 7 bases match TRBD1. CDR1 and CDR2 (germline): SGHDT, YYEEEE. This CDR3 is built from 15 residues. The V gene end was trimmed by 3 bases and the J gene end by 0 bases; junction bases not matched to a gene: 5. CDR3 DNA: TGTGCCAGCAGCTCCGACAGGGTAACTAACTATGGCTACACCTTC. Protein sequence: CASSSDRVTNYGYTF.

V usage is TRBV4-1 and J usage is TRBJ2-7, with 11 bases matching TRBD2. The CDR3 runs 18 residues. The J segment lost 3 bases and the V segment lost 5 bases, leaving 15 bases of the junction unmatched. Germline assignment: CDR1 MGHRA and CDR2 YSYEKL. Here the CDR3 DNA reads TGCGCCAGCAGCAGATATCCAGGGGGGACTAGCGGTAACTACGAGCAGTACTTC. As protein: CASSRYPGGTSGNYEQYF.

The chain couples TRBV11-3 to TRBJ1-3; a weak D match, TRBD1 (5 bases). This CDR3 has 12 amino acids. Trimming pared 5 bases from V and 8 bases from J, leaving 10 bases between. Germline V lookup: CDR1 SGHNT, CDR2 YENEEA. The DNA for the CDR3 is TGTGCCAGCAGCCCGGGGGGACACACCATATATTTT. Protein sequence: CASSPGGHTIYF.

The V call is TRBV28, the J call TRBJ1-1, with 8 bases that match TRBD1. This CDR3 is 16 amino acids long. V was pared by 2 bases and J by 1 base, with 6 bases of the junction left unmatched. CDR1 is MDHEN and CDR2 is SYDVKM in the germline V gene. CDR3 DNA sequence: TGTGCCAGCAGTTTAGGACAGGGTAGGGCGAACACTGAAGCTTTCTTT. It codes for CASSLGQGRANTEAFF.

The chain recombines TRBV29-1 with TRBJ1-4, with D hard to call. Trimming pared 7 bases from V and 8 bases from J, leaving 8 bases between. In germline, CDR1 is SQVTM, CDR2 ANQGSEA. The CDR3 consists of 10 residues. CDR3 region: CSALEEKLFF. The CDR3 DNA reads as TGCAGCGCGCTAGAGGAAAAACTGTTTTTT.

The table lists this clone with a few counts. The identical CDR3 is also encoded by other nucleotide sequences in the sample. The CDR3 sequence is CASSLRGDTQYF. CDR3 DNA: TGCGCCAGCAGCTTGCGGGGAGATACGCAGTATTTT. V gene TRBV5-1 combines with J gene TRBJ2-3; possibly TRBD2 for D (5 bases). With 1 base removed from V and 5 bases from J, the gap between germline ends came to 5 bases. Germline V gives CDR1 SGHRS, CDR2 YFSETQ. The CDR3 covers 12 residues.

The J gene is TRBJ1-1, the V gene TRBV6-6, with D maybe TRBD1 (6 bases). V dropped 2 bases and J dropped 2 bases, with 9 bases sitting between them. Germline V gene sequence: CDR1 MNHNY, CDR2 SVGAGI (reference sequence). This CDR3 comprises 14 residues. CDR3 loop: CASSYGTQNTEAFF. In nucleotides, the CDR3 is TGTGCCAGCAGTTACGGGACACAAAACACTGAAGCTTTCTTT.

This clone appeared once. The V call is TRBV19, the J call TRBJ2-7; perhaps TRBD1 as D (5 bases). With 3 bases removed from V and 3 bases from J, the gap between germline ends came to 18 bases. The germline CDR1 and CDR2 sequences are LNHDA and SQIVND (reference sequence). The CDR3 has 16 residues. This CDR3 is CASSIQGRAANYEQYF. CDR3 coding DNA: TGTGCCAGTAGTATCCAGGGTAGGGCAGCAAACTACGAGCAGTACTTC.

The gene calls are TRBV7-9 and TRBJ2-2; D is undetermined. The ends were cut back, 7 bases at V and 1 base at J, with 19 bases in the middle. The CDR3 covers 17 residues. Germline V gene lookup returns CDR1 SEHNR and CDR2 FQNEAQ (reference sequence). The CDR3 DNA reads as TGTGCCAGCAAATATCCGCCCCAGCGCCAGAACACCGGGGAGCTGTTTTTT. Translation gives CASKYPPQRQNTGELFF.